Listed below are T cell receptor beta chains from one sample, sequenced in a study of T cell changes during pregnancy in multiple sclerosis. Some clones are missing from TCRdb's copy, which holds only in-frame ones; the method was immunoSEQ multiplex PCR. The sample has some 100,000 clones, more than 85% seen once. Specimen: peripheral blood, collected in the second trimester of pregnancy. Source of these receptors: a female donor with multiple sclerosis, enrolled in a pregnancy study. Both conserved end residues are part of each CDR3. The order of the fields is V gene, CDR3 protein.

V: TRBV29-1; CDR3: CSVVTSTDTQYF
V: TRBV5-1; CDR3: CASSSGLAGGRGTDTQYF
V: TRBV5-1; CDR3: CASSLGSSGSLGTQYF
V: TRBV5-1; CDR3: CASSLGRGPVRIQYF
V: TRBV5-1; CDR3: CASSPTPFNTGELFF
V: TRBV6-5; CDR3: CASSPDRGSYEQYF
V: TRBV7-9; CDR3: CASSFGQGATEAFF
V: TRBV5-1; CDR3: CASSLVSAVGEQFF
V: TRBV10-3; CDR3: CAISLTGGVYEQYF
V: TRBV28; CDR3: CASRPGLEQETQYF
V: TRBV2; CDR3: CASSVVAGVLYF
V: TRBV21-1; CDR3: CASSRTGQGSSYEQYF
V: TRBV2; CDR3: CAGDSGQTNYGYTF
V: TRBV25-1; CDR3: CASSEYGLTDTQYF
V: TRBV6-1; CDR3: CASSSGSPAYNEQFF
V: TRBV19; CDR3: CASSDDRDQGGNTIYF
V: TRBV6-1; CDR3: CASSEVVGSAFF
V: TRBV4-3; CDR3: CASSQDVAALQPQHF
V: TRBV27; CDR3: CASSPTAKRTDTQYF
V: TRBV15; CDR3: CATSRGGGRLSSYEQYF
V: TRBV19; CDR3: CASSISGRPQETQYF
V: TRBV4-2; CDR3: CASSLVGLVTAGPTTNEKLFF
V: TRBV27; CDR3: CASSPKPTGRQETQYF
V: TRBV29-1; CDR3: CSVEEIPGSGNEQFF
V: TRBV4-2; CDR3: CASSPQRRRTSGTLFSDTQYF
V: TRBV30; CDR3: CAWGDGPRGNEQFF
V: TRBV19; CDR3: CATLTWGLRGYEQYF
V: TRBV5-8; CDR3: CASSLGQRPSEQYF
V: TRBV29-1; CDR3: CSVIGAGVWTDTQYF
V: TRBV30; CDR3: CAWNPGGYGYTF
V: TRBV28; CDR3: CASSRIDVAGAEQYF
V: TRBV28; CDR3: CASSKDRGEVTDTQYF
V: TRBV30; CDR3: CAWSGGTGGYEQYF
V: TRBV7-2; CDR3: CASSALASSTDTQYF
V: TRBV2; CDR3: CASSKTQAPSTDTQYF
V: TRBV2; CDR3: CASSRPGQGGTGELFF
V: TRBV11-2; CDR3: CASSATGGFYGYTF
V: TRBV30; CDR3: CAWSPHGTGMREQYF
V: TRBV27; CDR3: CASSLSGEYNEQFF
V: TRBV6-5; CDR3: CASSYDVLRGYTF
V: TRBV9; CDR3: CASSVGQGLGYNEQFF
V: TRBV5-1; CDR3: CASSLEDRTDTQYF
V: TRBV11-3; CDR3: CASSTSGREYEQYF
V: TRBV7-8; CDR3: CASSFQGGTEAFF
V: TRBV2; CDR3: CASRTRDSDGLAGGPGQFF
V: TRBV6-4; CDR3: CASSEQGSGANVLTF
V: TRBV30; CDR3: CAWCTSGSWETQYF
V: TRBV6-6; CDR3: CASSHRTSRPYNEQFF
V: TRBV5-1; CDR3: CASSSGLAGIYEQFF
V: TRBV27; CDR3: CASSLVNQGRAKNIQYF
V: TRBV5-1; CDR3: CASRIGTSGRRIWEQYF
V: TRBV5-5; CDR3: CASSPSAAIAKNIQYF
V: TRBV5-4; CDR3: CASSPREVVRNEQFF
V: TRBV7-9; CDR3: CASSLGSSSGNTIYF